This T cell receptor (beta chain) is from a study of blood T cell repertoires in COVID-19. For the study at large: Spain, Italy and the United States supplied samples that represented acute and convalescent COVID-19. T cells, B-cell-depleted T cells, or PBMCs supplied cDNA or gDNA.

The CDR3 has 15 residues. Per the germline V gene, CDR1 is LGHDT and CDR2 is YNNKEL (reference sequence). The V and J ends lost 0 bases and 2 bases respectively, with 8 bases between them. In the original analysis: Estimation of nucleated cell counts relied on the amplification of reference gene primers. Only in-frame clones appear in the TCRdb table, and some are missing; sequencing was by immunoSEQ multiplex PCR. From that table come the V and J calls and clone size; the DNA was used to work out D and trimming. The repertoire includes approximately 82,000 clones, roughly 78% of them detected once, and about 7% sits in the top ten.

Material: peripheral blood. The V gene is TRBV3-1 (or the pseudogene TRBV3-2), the J gene TRBJ1-3, with no clear D. This TCR was recovered from a man aged 50-60 years with active or convalescent COVID-19. The CDR3: CASSQERRTGNTIYF. The CDR3 region has the DNA TGTGCCAGCAGCCAAGAACGCAGGACTGGAAACACCATATATTTT.